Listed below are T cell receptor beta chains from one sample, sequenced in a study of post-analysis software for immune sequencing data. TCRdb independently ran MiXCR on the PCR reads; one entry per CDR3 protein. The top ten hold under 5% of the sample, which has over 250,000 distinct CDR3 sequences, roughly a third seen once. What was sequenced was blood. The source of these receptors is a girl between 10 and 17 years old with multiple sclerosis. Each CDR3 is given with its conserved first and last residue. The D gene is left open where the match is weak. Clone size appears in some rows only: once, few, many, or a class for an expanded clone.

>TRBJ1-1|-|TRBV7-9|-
CASSFDSGNTEAFF
TGTGCCAGCAGCTTCGACAGTGGGAACACTGAAGCTTTCTTT
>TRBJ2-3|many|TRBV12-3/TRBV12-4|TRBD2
CASSVRAGGLTDTQYF
TGTGCCAGCAGTGTGAGAGCGGGAGGCCTCACAGATACGCAGTATTTT
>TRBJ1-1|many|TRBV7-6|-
CASSPAGIDTEAFF
TGTGCCAGCAGCCCCGCGGGTATTGACACTGAAGCTTTCTTT
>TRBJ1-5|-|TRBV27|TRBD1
CACRVGQNNQPQHF
TGTGCCTGCAGGGTGGGACAGAACAATCAGCCCCAGCATTTT
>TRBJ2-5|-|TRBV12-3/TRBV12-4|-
CATTLDKTQYF
TGTGCCACCACTCTTGACAAGACCCAGTACTTC
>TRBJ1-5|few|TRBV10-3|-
CAISEQDISHQPQHF
TGTGCCATCAGTGAGCAGGACATATCGCATCAGCCCCAGCATTTT
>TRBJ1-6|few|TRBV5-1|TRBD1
CASSSDREDFYNSPLHF
TGCGCCAGCAGCTCGGACAGGGAGGACTTCTATAATTCACCCCTCCACTTT
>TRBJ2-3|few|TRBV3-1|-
CASSQDQTGTDTQYF
TGTGCCAGCAGCCAAGATCAAACAGGCACAGATACGCAGTATTTT
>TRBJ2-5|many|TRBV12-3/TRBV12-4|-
CASSAGYQETQYF
TGTGCCAGCAGTGCAGGATACCAAGAGACCCAGTACTTC
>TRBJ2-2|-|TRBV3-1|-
CASSQAGGIRNTGELFF
TGTGCCAGCAGCCAAGCGGGCGGGATTAGGAACACCGGGGAGCTGTTTTTT
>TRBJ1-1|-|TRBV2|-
CASSEEGPNTEAFF
TGCGCCAGCAGTGAAGAGGGTCCGAACACTGAAGCTTTCTTT
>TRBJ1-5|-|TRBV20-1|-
CSARARPQHF
TGCAGTGCTAGAGCCCGGCCCCAGCATTTT
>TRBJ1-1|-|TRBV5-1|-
CASSSRGGAMRNTEAFF
TGCGCCAGCAGCTCGAGGGGGGGCGCGATGAGGAACACTGAAGCTTTCTTT
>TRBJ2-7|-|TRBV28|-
CASGIGGHFSYEQYF
TGTGCCAGCGGGATTGGTGGACATTTCTCCTACGAGCAGTACTTC
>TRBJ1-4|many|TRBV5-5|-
CASSIQEGEKLFF
TGTGCCAGCAGCATTCAAGAAGGAGAAAAACTGTTTTTT
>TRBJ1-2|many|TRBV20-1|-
CSAAEGGAYGYTF
TGCAGTGCTGCGGAAGGGGGGGCTTATGGCTACACCTTC
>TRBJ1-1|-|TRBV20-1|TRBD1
CSARQGADTEAFF
TGCAGTGCGAGACAGGGGGCGGACACTGAAGCTTTCTTT
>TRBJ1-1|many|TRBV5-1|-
CASSAGGSTEAFF
TGCGCCAGCAGCGCGGGTGGGAGTACTGAAGCTTTCTTT